The rows below give T cell receptor beta chains drawn from one sample of a study of blood T cell repertoires in COVID-19. Data came from immunoSEQ multiplex PCR; TCRdb stores just in-frame clones and leaves some out. Counted here are some 370,000 clones, around 86% occurring once; the ten biggest clones make up over 4.5%. The sample was PBMCs or T cells enriched from blood (not recorded which). Every receptor here comes from a woman aged 45-65 years who had recovered from COVID-19. Each CDR3 is given with its conserved first and last residue. D genes are given only for firm matches. Clone size is stated in some rows and not others, as once, few, many or a class when expanded.

j_call	v_call	clone_size	d_call	cdr3_aa	cdr3_nt
TRBJ1-5	TRBV7-9	.	TRBD1	CASSLGQGSNQPQHF	TGTGCCAGCAGCTTAGGACAGGGTAGCAATCAGCCCCAGCATTTT
TRBJ2-7	TRBV2	many	TRBD2	CASSVLAGAYEQYF	TGTGCCAGCAGTGTTCTAGCGGGAGCGTACGAGCAGTACTTC
TRBJ1-1	TRBV10-3	few	.	CAISESGQSTEAFF	TGTGCCATCAGTGAGTCCGGACAGTCGACTGAAGCTTTCTTT
TRBJ1-1	TRBV19	.	.	CASSKKTGNTEAFF	TGTGCCAGTAGTAAAAAAACAGGGAACACTGAAGCTTTCTTT
TRBJ2-2	TRBV7-8	many	TRBD2	CASSFGRASGGELFF	TGTGCCAGCAGCTTCGGGAGGGCCTCAGGCGGGGAGCTGTTTTTT
TRBJ2-1	TRBV29-1	once	TRBD2	CSGRLAGVNNEQFF	TGCAGCGGTAGACTAGCGGGAGTTAACAATGAGCAGTTCTTC
TRBJ1-6	TRBV18	.	.	CASSPPGLENSPLHF	TGTGCCAGCTCACCCCCGGGTTTGGAGAATTCACCCCTCCACTTT
TRBJ1-1	TRBV19	.	.	CASSRSLNTEAFF	TGTGCCAGTAGTAGGAGCCTGAACACTGAAGCTTTCTTT
TRBJ1-1	TRBV7-2	.	.	CASSSYREAFF	TGTGCCAGCAGCTCCTACAGGGAAGCTTTCTTT
TRBJ1-2	TRBV3-1/TRBV3-2	.	.	CASSQDLRAGYTF	TGTGCCAGCAGCCAAGATCTGAGGGCTGGCTACACCTTC
TRBJ1-1	TRBV5-1	.	.	CASSLGNTGGNTEAFF	TGCGCCAGCAGCTTGGGGAACACGGGGGGCAACACTGAAGCTTTCTTT
TRBJ1-2	TRBV3-1/TRBV3-2	.	.	CASSPWGSNYGYTF	TGTGCCAGCAGCCCTTGGGGCAGTAACTATGGCTACACCTTC
TRBJ2-7	TRBV6-5	.	TRBD1	CASRHARGLEQYF	TGTGCCAGCAGGCACGCGAGGGGGCTCGAGCAGTACTTC
TRBJ2-7	TRBV6-5	.	.	CASGTGYYEQYF	TGTGCCAGCGGAACGGGATACTACGAGCAGTACTTC
TRBJ2-1	TRBV23-1	.	TRBD1	CASSQDRGTGGREQFF	TGCGCCAGCAGTCAAGATCGGGGGACAGGGGGTAGAGAGCAGTTCTTC
TRBJ1-3	TRBV11-3	.	TRBD1	CASSSHRGISGNTIYF	TGTGCCAGCAGCTCACACAGGGGAATCTCCGGAAACACCATATATTTT
TRBJ2-1	TRBV7-9	.	TRBD1	CASGTGGNEQFF	TGTGCCAGCGGGACAGGGGGGAATGAGCAGTTCTTC
TRBJ1-5	TRBV4-2	.	.	CASSQTWGVDQPQHF	TGTGCCAGCAGCCAGACTTGGGGGGTGGATCAGCCCCAGCATTTT
TRBJ1-1	TRBV18	few	.	CASSQPTGVHTEAFF	TGTGCCAGCTCCCAACCGACAGGTGTTCACACTGAAGCTTTCTTT
TRBJ1-5	TRBV18	.	.	CASSPPTGKGQPQHF	TGTGCCAGCTCACCACCGACCGGGAAGGGTCAGCCCCAGCATTTT
TRBJ2-6	TRBV6-4	.	.	CASRGGQVGSGANVLTF	TGTGCCAGCAGGGGGGGGCAGGTCGGATCTGGGGCCAACGTCCTGACTTTC
TRBJ1-1	TRBV30	.	TRBD1	CAWGQGAAFEAFF	TGTGCCTGGGGCCAGGGGGCCGCCTTTGAAGCTTTCTTT
TRBJ1-2	TRBV5-6	.	TRBD1	CASSLMDRAYGYTF	TGTGCCAGCAGCTTGATGGACAGGGCCTATGGCTACACCTTC
TRBJ2-1	TRBV3-1/TRBV3-2	.	.	CASSLGASSYNEQFF	TGTGCCAGCAGCTTAGGGGCCAGCTCCTACAATGAGCAGTTCTTC
TRBJ2-7	TRBV27	.	.	CASSATRAYEQYF	TGTGCCAGCAGTGCCACACGGGCCTACGAGCAGTACTTC
TRBJ2-5	TRBV4-2	.	TRBD2	CASSQDGGLDQETQYF	TGTGCCAGCAGCCAAGATGGGGGACTAGACCAAGAGACCCAGTACTTC
TRBJ2-5	TRBV7-8	.	TRBD2	CATVAGGALETQYF	TGTGCCACCGTAGCGGGCGGGGCGTTGGAGACCCAGTACTTC
TRBJ1-1	TRBV7-9	.	.	CASSLTRANTEAFF	TGTGCCAGCAGCTTAACCAGGGCCAACACTGAAGCTTTCTTT
TRBJ1-2	TRBV7-2	.	.	CASSLVGGAGSNYGYTF	TGTGCCAGCAGCTTAGTAGGGGGGGCAGGAAGTAACTATGGCTACACCTTC
TRBJ2-3	TRBV5-5	.	TRBD2	CASSLVLAGSTDTQYF	TGTGCCAGCAGCTTGGTGCTAGCGGGGAGCACAGATACGCAGTATTTT
TRBJ1-3	TRBV7-2	.	.	CASSPGVGNTIYF	TGTGCCAGCAGCCCAGGGGTTGGAAACACCATATATTTT
TRBJ2-3	TRBV6-5	.	.	CASGLQGAVTDTQYF	TGTGCCAGCGGTCTACAGGGCGCTGTCACAGATACGCAGTATTTT
TRBJ1-2	TRBV6-1	.	.	CASSEALLGYTF	TGTGCCAGCAGTGAAGCCTTACTTGGCTACACCTTC
TRBJ1-3	TRBV21-1	.	.	CASSKAGRGTGDVGNTIYF	TGTGCCAGCAGCAAAGCGGGGAGGGGGACAGGTGATGTTGGAAACACCATATATTTT
TRBJ1-1	TRBV12-3/TRBV12-4	.	.	CASSSGGNTEAFF	TGTGCCAGCAGTTCGGGGGGGAACACTGAAGCTTTCTTT
TRBJ2-3	TRBV20-1	.	.	CSASGTYTDTQYF	TGCAGTGCTAGTGGGACTTACACAGATACGCAGTATTTT
TRBJ1-3	TRBV30	.	.	CAWDSTGFGNTIYF	TGTGCCTGGGACAGTACAGGGTTCGGAAACACCATATATTTT
TRBJ2-2	TRBV27	few	TRBD1	CASSPRTGATWELFF	TGTGCCAGCAGTCCCCGGACAGGGGCGACCTGGGAGCTGTTTTTT
TRBJ2-3	TRBV6-2/TRBV6-3	.	TRBD1	CASSYPTGTAPDTQYF	TGTGCCAGCAGTTACCCAACCGGGACAGCCCCAGATACGCAGTATTTT
TRBJ1-1	TRBV19	.	.	CASSIWGQGGTEAFF	TGTGCCAGTAGTATATGGGGTCAGGGCGGCACTGAAGCTTTCTTT
TRBJ1-2	TRBV2	.	.	CASSLGGLYGYTF	TGTGCCAGCAGCCTAGGGGGTCTCTATGGCTACACCTTC
TRBJ2-3	TRBV11-2	.	.	CASSLEGRREDF	TGTGCCAGCAGCTTAGAGGGCCGGAGGGAGGATTTT
TRBJ2-7	TRBV6-1	.	TRBD2	CASSDPRGGGYEQYF	TGTGCCAGCAGTGACCCGCGGGGCGGGGGATACGAGCAGTACTTC
TRBJ1-5	TRBV29-1	.	TRBD1	CSARTGEAPQHF	TGCAGCGCCAGGACAGGGGAGGCGCCCCAGCATTTT
TRBJ2-7	TRBV7-8	.	.	CASSSVVGMGAYEQYF	TGTGCCAGCAGCTCCGTGGTAGGGATGGGAGCCTACGAGCAGTACTTC
TRBJ1-6	TRBV19	.	.	CASSMANSRNSPLHF	TGTGCCAGTAGTATGGCTAACAGTCGGAATTCACCCCTCCACTTT
TRBJ2-7	TRBV3-1/TRBV3-2	.	TRBD2	CASSRSGAGVSYEQYF	TGTGCCAGCAGCCGCTCCGGAGCGGGAGTCTCCTACGAGCAGTACTTC
TRBJ2-2	TRBV7-6	once	TRBD2	CASSRLAGGPGTGELFF	TGTGCCAGCAGCAGACTAGCGGGGGGGCCGGGCACCGGGGAGCTGTTTTTT
TRBJ2-1	TRBV4-2	.	TRBD2	CASSQYWRGGLGDEQFF	TGTGCCAGCAGCCAATATTGGCGGGGGGGCCTGGGGGATGAGCAGTTCTTC
TRBJ1-5	TRBV15	.	TRBD1	CATSRDRGSQGPQHF	TGTGCCACCAGCAGGGACAGGGGGTCTCAGGGGCCCCAGCATTTT
TRBJ2-5	TRBV14	.	TRBD2	CASSPGWIAGQETQYF	TGTGCCAGCAGTCCCGGATGGATAGCGGGGCAAGAGACCCAGTACTTC
TRBJ1-4	TRBV30	.	.	CAWSTGTSEKLFF	TGTGCCTGGAGTACGGGGACATCAGAAAAACTGTTTTTT
TRBJ1-1	TRBV18	.	TRBD1	CASSLQTGGNTEAFF	TGTGCCAGCTCACTCCAAACAGGGGGCAACACTGAAGCTTTCTTT
TRBJ1-2	TRBV5-8	.	.	CASSPLVRGYTF	TGTGCCAGCAGCCCTCTGGTGCGAGGCTACACCTTC
TRBJ1-1	TRBV5-1	once	.	CATESGNTEAFF	TGCGCCACCGAATCGGGGAACACTGAAGCTTTCTTT
TRBJ1-5	TRBV19	.	TRBD1	CACHRGSISNQPQHF	TGTGCCTGCCACAGGGGGAGCATTAGCAATCAGCCCCAGCATTTT
TRBJ1-1	TRBV7-8	.	.	CASSLRGGSEAFF	TGTGCCAGCAGCCTCCGGGGTGGGTCTGAAGCTTTCTTT
TRBJ2-1	TRBV7-3	.	TRBD2	CASSTGPGLAGREQFF	TGTGCCAGCAGCACCGGTCCGGGACTAGCGGGAAGAGAGCAGTTCTTC
TRBJ1-6	TRBV6-5	.	.	CASSPVGGGGSPLHF	TGTGCCAGCAGCCCCGTCGGGGGTGGAGGGTCACCCCTCCACTTT